The sample holds a few counts of the clone carrying this TCR beta chain. Its target is not known. TCRdb re-called the reads with MiXCR, one entry per CDR3 protein. There are around 750,000 distinct CDR3 sequences in the sample; 32% occur only once, and around 11% lies in the top ten. These data originate in a study of T cell repertoires in cytomegalovirus infection. Study summary: The public TCR beta signatures pointed to both CMV infection and matching HLA type.

V was trimmed by 7 bases and J by 5 bases, leaving 14 bases between them. The CDR3 is 13 residues long. Germline values: CDR1 LNHDA, CDR2 SQIVND (reference sequence). The TCR was taken from a human donor in good health (CMV status not recorded). Some clones in this sample may be carry-over from other donors' samples. The chain joins TRBV19 to TRBJ1-1; the D gene is possibly TRBD1 (5 bases). The sequencing used cultured CD8+ T cells from PBMCs, collected from culture after CMV antigen stimulation. The CDR3 nucleotides read TGTGCCAGTAATTTGGGGCTGGGGACTGAAGCTTTCTTT. Its protein product is CASNLGLGTEAFF.